Shown below are 5 T cell receptor beta chains from a single sample sequenced in a study of pediatric ulcerative colitis. One to two pinch biopsies were taken from the rectum during colonoscopy. The protocol was immunoSEQ multiplex PCR, while the TCRdb copy is restricted to in-frame clones and leaves out a portion. The sample records tens of thousands of clones, about three quarters being singletons. Sequencing input: gut tissue. These receptors were taken from a boy between 10 and 17 years old with moderate ulcerative colitis.

This chain uses TRBV4-1 with TRBJ1-1, with D maybe TRBD1 (6 bases). V lost 0 bases and J lost 0, with 14 bases in between. Germline V lookup: CDR1 MGHRA, CDR2 YSYEKL. The CDR3 totals 17 residues. The CDR3 coding sequence is TGCGCCAGCAGCCAAGATTGGGCTGGGGGCCTGAACACTGAAGCTTTCTTT. As protein: CASSQDWAGGLNTEAFF.

V is TRBV6-1 and J is TRBJ2-5, with no clear D. This CDR3 contains 14 residues. Trimming pared 3 bases from V and 1 base from J, leaving 9 bases between. Germline CDR1 is MNHNS and CDR2 is SASEGT. For the CDR3, the DNA is TGTGCCAGCAGTGAGAATAGGCTCCAAGAGACCCAGTACTTC. It specifies CASSENRLQETQYF.

The gene calls are TRBV7-2 and TRBJ2-1; 7 bases align to TRBD1. The V gene end was trimmed by 0 bases and the J gene end by 7 bases; junction bases not matched to a gene: 6. Germline V gives CDR1 SGHTA, CDR2 FQGNSA. The CDR3 runs to 15 residues. CDR3 DNA sequence: TGTGCCAGCAGCTTAGCGGGACAGAGCCTGAATGAGCAGTTCTTC. This encodes CASSLAGQSLNEQFF. Drawing the rest from reference TRBV7-2 and TRBJ2-1, the complete variable domain is GAGVSQSPSNKVTEKGKDVELRCDPISGHTALYWYRQSLGQGLEFLIYFQGNSAPDKSGLPSDRFSAERTGGSVSTLTIQRTQQEDSAVYLCASSLAGQSLNEQFFGPGTRLTVL.

The V gene is TRBV7-2, the J gene TRBJ1-4; TRBD1 might be the D (5 bases). The germline gives CDR1 SGHTA, CDR2 FQGNSA. Trimming removed 3 bases at V and 6 bases at J, with 11 bases between. The CDR3 is 14 amino acids. CDR3 residues: CASSFKGGDEKLFF. Here the CDR3 DNA reads TGTGCCAGCAGCTTTAAGGGAGGGGATGAAAAACTGTTTTTT.

The table lists this clone with a few counts. V and J are TRBV2 and TRBJ1-3; possible D gene TRBD1, 6 bases. This CDR3 spans 16 amino acids. Trimming removed 4 bases at V and 0 bases at J, with 13 bases between. CDR1 is SNHLY, CDR2 FYNNEI, per germline. CDR3 sequence: CASSADRFLSGNTIYF. CDR3 DNA: TGTGCCAGCAGTGCGGACAGATTTCTCTCTGGAAACACCATATATTTT.